The clone carrying this T cell receptor beta chain has only a few counts. Its cognate antigen is unknown. Each CDR3 protein gets one entry after TCRdb re-called the 5' RACE reads with MiXCR. The profile shows 250,000 to 350,000 distinct CDR3 sequences, 20% of them singletons. Germline CDR1 reads DFQATT; CDR2 reads SNEGSKA (reference sequence). V was cut by 4 bases and J by 1 base, with 13 bases left in between. The CDR3 covers 14 residues. This specimen belongs to a study of CD8 T cells in ankylosing spondylitis. Points from the study as a whole: Disease-linked clones, CD8+, were relatively rare in peripheral blood. Clones linked to disease were reported to show significant enrichment in matched ankylosing spondylitis synovial fluid.

This chain uses TRBV20-1 with TRBJ1-1, with D unresolved. The sequencing input was blood, either unsorted or a sorted T cell fraction (not recorded which). This sequence was found in a male donor with ankylosing spondylitis or in good health (not recorded which). The DNA for the CDR3 is TGCAGTGCTACCGGACCCCGAGGGAACACTGAAGCTTTCTTT. Translating it yields CSATGPRGNTEAFF.